The sequence of this T cell receptor (beta chain) was determined in a study of CD8 T cells in ankylosing spondylitis. Study results and limitations: Disease-associated clones were reportedly significantly overrepresented in matched ankylosing spondylitis synovial fluid. A motif in TCR beta, a set of about 8 highly homologous variants, appeared characteristic of ankylosing spondylitis blood. A CD8+ phenotype characterized the disease-linked clones, which were relatively rare in peripheral blood. Prior literature has documented some motif variants in synovial fluid and blood from reactive arthritis.

It was by quantitative 5'-RACE with molecular barcodes that TCR beta libraries were made. TCRdb reanalysed the 5' RACE reads using MiXCR and keeps one entry per CDR3 protein. The table includes about 450,000 distinct CDR3 sequences, approximately 26% detected once. Concerning this clonotype itself: The antigen is undetermined.

This clonotype originated in a male donor with ankylosing spondylitis. Material: blood, either unsorted or a sorted T cell fraction (not recorded which).

The CDR3 DNA reads as TGTGCCAGCAGTTACTCGGCCGGGACAGGTCGCTTCAATAGCAATCAGCCCCAGCATTTT. Amino acid sequence: CASSYSAGTGRFNSNQPQHF. This chain uses TRBV6-2 or TRBV6-3 with TRBJ1-5; 8 bases agree with TRBD1. This CDR3 has 20 residues. The germline V gene encodes CDR1 MNHEY and CDR2 SVGEGT. The trim removed 0 bases at V and 0 bases at J, leaving 13 bases unmatched.